The T cell receptor beta chain under discussion was sequenced for a study of T cells in Graves' hyperthyroidism and ophthalmopathy. Ophthalmopathy in the patients scored at least 3 on Clinical Activity Score and at least 4 on NOSPECS grade, lasting under 3 months. Amplification targeted TCR beta CDR3 regions from RNA transcripts. The HTBI set primed first-round TCR CDR3 RT-PCR. TCRdb fed the multiplex PCR reads into MiXCR, producing one record per CDR3 protein. The table lists about 520,000 distinct CDR3 sequences, 24% of them singletons. From germline, CDR1 is LNHDA and CDR2 SQIVND (reference sequence). Trimming left V 3 bases short and J 4 bases short, with 12 bases between. The CDR3 has 14 amino acids. Points from the study as a whole: The model predicted ophthalmopathy a median 6.5 months before onset. Blood also showed most of the thyroid clonotypes that were expanded above 0.001.

This clonotype was recorded many times. What it binds is not known. This sequence joins TRBV19 and TRBJ2-5; D is undetermined. The sample was blood. The receptor was derived from a woman aged 25 to 39 with Graves' ophthalmopathy. The CDR3 spells CASSIQPGRETQYF. CDR3 nucleotide sequence: TGTGCCAGTAGTATCCAGCCCGGGCGAGAGACCCAGTACTTC.